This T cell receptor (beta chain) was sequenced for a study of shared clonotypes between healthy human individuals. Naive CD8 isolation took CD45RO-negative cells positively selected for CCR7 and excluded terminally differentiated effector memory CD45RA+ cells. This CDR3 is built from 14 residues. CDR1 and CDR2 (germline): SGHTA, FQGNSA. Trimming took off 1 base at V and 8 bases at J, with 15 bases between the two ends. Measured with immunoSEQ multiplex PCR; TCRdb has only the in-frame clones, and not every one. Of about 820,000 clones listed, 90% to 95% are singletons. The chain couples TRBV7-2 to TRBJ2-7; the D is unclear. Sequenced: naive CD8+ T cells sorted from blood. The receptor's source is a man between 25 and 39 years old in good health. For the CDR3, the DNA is TGTGCCAGCAGCTTAGATACGGCCCCAGTCAAGCAGTACTTC. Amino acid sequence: CASSLDTAPVKQYF.